These 9 T cell receptor beta chains were sequenced from one sample in a study of blood T cell repertoires in COVID-19. Repertoires were generated with immunoSEQ multiplex PCR, while TCRdb's copy carries only in-frame clones and drops some. Of 400,000 to 500,000 clones in the sample, roughly 88% are singletons; the top ten hold about 1.5%. The sequenced material came from PBMCs or T cells enriched from blood (not recorded which). Every receptor here comes from a woman younger than 30 who had been exposed to COVID-19.

V usage is TRBV19 and J usage is TRBJ2-1; 7 nucleotides align to TRBD2. J lost 5 bases, V lost 4 bases, and 8 bases had no gene match. From germline, CDR1 is LNHDA and CDR2 SQIVND (reference sequence). CDR3 size: 15 residues. In DNA, the CDR3 is TGTGCCAGTAGTACCGGGGGGACTATCAACAATGAGCAGTTCTTC. It is translated as CASSTGGTINNEQFF.

The chain employs TRBV27 and TRBJ2-1, with 11 bases aligning to TRBD2. The CDR3 length is 17 residues. Germline lookup yields CDR1 MNHEY and CDR2 SMNVEV (reference sequence). The junction had 7 bases not matched to a gene; V was cut back by 5 bases and J by 1 base. CDR3 residues: CASSSLTSGTSYNEQFF. The DNA for the CDR3 is TGTGCCAGCAGTAGTTTGACTAGCGGGACATCCTACAATGAGCAGTTCTTC.

V gene TRBV19 combines with J gene TRBJ1-5; 9 bases line up with TRBD1. The germline V gene encodes CDR1 LNHDA and CDR2 SQIVND (reference sequence). V shed 5 bases, J shed 3 bases, and the junction held 5 bases outside the gene matches. This CDR3 has 15 amino acids. The CDR3 nucleotides are TGTGCCAGTAGTGTCCGGGACAGGGACAATCAGCCCCAGCATTTT. It codes for CASSVRDRDNQPQHF.

This rearrangement joins TRBV29-1 to TRBJ1-4; D gene ambiguous. Germline CDR1 reads SQVTM; CDR2 reads ANQGSEA. The length of the CDR3 is 15 residues. V lost 4 bases to trimming and J lost 0 bases, with 12 bases between them. CDR3 coding DNA: TGCAGCGTTGCGGTCTTAGTGTCAACTAATGAAAAACTGTTTTTT. Protein sequence: CSVAVLVSTNEKLFF.

This rearrangement joins TRBV6-5 to TRBJ2-2, with D possibly being TRBD1 (6 bases). Germline assignment: CDR1 MNHEY and CDR2 SVGAGI. V gave up 6 bases and J gave up 2 bases, with 10 bases separating them. The CDR3 has 14 amino acids. The CDR3 bases are TGTGCCAGCAGAAAGGACAGAAACACCGGGGAGCTGTTTTTT. This translates into CASRKDRNTGELFF.

V and J are TRBV5-6 and TRBJ2-7; D remains ambiguous. This CDR3 has 11 residues. Trimming left V 5 bases short and J 3 bases short, with 6 bases between. Germline lookup yields CDR1 SGHDT and CDR2 YYEEEE. The CDR3 spells CASSSYYEQYF. Written as DNA, the CDR3 is TGTGCCAGCAGTTCTTACTACGAGCAGTACTTC. The variable domain in full, completed from reference TRBV5-6 and TRBJ2-7, reads DAGVTQSPTHLIKTRGQQVTLRCSPKSGHDTVSWYQQALGQGPQFIFQYYEEEERQRGNFPDRFSGHQFPNYSSELNVNALLLGDSALYLCASSSYYEQYFGPGTRLTVT.

J is TRBJ2-7 and V is TRBV7-2; 11 positions agree with TRBD1. The germline V gene encodes CDR1 SGHTA and CDR2 FQGNSA. V trimming: 5 bases; J trimming: 2 bases; junction bases outside the gene matches: 5. The CDR3 runs 15 residues. The CDR3 DNA sequence: TGTGCCAGCAGCCGGGACAGGGGGAAGACCTACGAGCAGTACTTC. Amino acids: CASSRDRGKTYEQYF.

The J gene is TRBJ2-7, the V gene TRBV9; a weak D match, TRBD2 (6 bases). The germline CDR1 and CDR2 sequences are SGDLS and YYNGEE. Deletions cut 3 bases from V and 3 bases from J, with 10 bases between. This CDR3 has 13 residues. CDR3 nucleotide sequence: TGTGCCAGCAGCGGGGGGGACCTCTACGAGCAGTACTTC. Protein product: CASSGGDLYEQYF.

The chain carries TRBV29-1 and TRBJ2-3; 11 bases line up with TRBD2. Germline V gene sequence: CDR1 SQVTM, CDR2 ANQGSEA. The V and J ends lost 8 bases and 2 bases, in that order; junction bases with no gene match: 3. This CDR3 has 13 amino acids. The CDR3 nucleotides are TGCAGCCTAGCGGGGGGCAACACAGATACGCAGTATTTT. This gives the protein CSLAGGNTDTQYF.